Described below is a single TCR beta chain sequence and its context. The data derive from a study of shared clonotypes between healthy human individuals. Study in general: For every donor, three CD4 naive, three CD4 memory, two CD8 naive and one CD8 memory plates were used.

CDR3 length: 16 amino acids. Germline lookup yields CDR1 SGHNT and CDR2 YENEEA. V gave up 5 bases and J gave up 2 bases; unmatched junction bases: 7. Produced via immunoSEQ multiplex PCR; TCRdb's table is partial and in-frame only. The sample holds over a million clones, about 77% seen once. The V call is TRBV11-3, the J call TRBJ2-2; 8 nucleotides match TRBD2. The sequence was collected from a man younger than 35 in good health. Sequences were obtained from memory CD4+ T cells sorted from blood. Subset noted: CD45RA-negative fraction. Here the CDR3 DNA reads TGTGCCAGCAGCAAGGCGGGGGGCGGTAACACCGGGGAGCTGTTTTTT. Its translation is CASSKAGGGNTGELFF.